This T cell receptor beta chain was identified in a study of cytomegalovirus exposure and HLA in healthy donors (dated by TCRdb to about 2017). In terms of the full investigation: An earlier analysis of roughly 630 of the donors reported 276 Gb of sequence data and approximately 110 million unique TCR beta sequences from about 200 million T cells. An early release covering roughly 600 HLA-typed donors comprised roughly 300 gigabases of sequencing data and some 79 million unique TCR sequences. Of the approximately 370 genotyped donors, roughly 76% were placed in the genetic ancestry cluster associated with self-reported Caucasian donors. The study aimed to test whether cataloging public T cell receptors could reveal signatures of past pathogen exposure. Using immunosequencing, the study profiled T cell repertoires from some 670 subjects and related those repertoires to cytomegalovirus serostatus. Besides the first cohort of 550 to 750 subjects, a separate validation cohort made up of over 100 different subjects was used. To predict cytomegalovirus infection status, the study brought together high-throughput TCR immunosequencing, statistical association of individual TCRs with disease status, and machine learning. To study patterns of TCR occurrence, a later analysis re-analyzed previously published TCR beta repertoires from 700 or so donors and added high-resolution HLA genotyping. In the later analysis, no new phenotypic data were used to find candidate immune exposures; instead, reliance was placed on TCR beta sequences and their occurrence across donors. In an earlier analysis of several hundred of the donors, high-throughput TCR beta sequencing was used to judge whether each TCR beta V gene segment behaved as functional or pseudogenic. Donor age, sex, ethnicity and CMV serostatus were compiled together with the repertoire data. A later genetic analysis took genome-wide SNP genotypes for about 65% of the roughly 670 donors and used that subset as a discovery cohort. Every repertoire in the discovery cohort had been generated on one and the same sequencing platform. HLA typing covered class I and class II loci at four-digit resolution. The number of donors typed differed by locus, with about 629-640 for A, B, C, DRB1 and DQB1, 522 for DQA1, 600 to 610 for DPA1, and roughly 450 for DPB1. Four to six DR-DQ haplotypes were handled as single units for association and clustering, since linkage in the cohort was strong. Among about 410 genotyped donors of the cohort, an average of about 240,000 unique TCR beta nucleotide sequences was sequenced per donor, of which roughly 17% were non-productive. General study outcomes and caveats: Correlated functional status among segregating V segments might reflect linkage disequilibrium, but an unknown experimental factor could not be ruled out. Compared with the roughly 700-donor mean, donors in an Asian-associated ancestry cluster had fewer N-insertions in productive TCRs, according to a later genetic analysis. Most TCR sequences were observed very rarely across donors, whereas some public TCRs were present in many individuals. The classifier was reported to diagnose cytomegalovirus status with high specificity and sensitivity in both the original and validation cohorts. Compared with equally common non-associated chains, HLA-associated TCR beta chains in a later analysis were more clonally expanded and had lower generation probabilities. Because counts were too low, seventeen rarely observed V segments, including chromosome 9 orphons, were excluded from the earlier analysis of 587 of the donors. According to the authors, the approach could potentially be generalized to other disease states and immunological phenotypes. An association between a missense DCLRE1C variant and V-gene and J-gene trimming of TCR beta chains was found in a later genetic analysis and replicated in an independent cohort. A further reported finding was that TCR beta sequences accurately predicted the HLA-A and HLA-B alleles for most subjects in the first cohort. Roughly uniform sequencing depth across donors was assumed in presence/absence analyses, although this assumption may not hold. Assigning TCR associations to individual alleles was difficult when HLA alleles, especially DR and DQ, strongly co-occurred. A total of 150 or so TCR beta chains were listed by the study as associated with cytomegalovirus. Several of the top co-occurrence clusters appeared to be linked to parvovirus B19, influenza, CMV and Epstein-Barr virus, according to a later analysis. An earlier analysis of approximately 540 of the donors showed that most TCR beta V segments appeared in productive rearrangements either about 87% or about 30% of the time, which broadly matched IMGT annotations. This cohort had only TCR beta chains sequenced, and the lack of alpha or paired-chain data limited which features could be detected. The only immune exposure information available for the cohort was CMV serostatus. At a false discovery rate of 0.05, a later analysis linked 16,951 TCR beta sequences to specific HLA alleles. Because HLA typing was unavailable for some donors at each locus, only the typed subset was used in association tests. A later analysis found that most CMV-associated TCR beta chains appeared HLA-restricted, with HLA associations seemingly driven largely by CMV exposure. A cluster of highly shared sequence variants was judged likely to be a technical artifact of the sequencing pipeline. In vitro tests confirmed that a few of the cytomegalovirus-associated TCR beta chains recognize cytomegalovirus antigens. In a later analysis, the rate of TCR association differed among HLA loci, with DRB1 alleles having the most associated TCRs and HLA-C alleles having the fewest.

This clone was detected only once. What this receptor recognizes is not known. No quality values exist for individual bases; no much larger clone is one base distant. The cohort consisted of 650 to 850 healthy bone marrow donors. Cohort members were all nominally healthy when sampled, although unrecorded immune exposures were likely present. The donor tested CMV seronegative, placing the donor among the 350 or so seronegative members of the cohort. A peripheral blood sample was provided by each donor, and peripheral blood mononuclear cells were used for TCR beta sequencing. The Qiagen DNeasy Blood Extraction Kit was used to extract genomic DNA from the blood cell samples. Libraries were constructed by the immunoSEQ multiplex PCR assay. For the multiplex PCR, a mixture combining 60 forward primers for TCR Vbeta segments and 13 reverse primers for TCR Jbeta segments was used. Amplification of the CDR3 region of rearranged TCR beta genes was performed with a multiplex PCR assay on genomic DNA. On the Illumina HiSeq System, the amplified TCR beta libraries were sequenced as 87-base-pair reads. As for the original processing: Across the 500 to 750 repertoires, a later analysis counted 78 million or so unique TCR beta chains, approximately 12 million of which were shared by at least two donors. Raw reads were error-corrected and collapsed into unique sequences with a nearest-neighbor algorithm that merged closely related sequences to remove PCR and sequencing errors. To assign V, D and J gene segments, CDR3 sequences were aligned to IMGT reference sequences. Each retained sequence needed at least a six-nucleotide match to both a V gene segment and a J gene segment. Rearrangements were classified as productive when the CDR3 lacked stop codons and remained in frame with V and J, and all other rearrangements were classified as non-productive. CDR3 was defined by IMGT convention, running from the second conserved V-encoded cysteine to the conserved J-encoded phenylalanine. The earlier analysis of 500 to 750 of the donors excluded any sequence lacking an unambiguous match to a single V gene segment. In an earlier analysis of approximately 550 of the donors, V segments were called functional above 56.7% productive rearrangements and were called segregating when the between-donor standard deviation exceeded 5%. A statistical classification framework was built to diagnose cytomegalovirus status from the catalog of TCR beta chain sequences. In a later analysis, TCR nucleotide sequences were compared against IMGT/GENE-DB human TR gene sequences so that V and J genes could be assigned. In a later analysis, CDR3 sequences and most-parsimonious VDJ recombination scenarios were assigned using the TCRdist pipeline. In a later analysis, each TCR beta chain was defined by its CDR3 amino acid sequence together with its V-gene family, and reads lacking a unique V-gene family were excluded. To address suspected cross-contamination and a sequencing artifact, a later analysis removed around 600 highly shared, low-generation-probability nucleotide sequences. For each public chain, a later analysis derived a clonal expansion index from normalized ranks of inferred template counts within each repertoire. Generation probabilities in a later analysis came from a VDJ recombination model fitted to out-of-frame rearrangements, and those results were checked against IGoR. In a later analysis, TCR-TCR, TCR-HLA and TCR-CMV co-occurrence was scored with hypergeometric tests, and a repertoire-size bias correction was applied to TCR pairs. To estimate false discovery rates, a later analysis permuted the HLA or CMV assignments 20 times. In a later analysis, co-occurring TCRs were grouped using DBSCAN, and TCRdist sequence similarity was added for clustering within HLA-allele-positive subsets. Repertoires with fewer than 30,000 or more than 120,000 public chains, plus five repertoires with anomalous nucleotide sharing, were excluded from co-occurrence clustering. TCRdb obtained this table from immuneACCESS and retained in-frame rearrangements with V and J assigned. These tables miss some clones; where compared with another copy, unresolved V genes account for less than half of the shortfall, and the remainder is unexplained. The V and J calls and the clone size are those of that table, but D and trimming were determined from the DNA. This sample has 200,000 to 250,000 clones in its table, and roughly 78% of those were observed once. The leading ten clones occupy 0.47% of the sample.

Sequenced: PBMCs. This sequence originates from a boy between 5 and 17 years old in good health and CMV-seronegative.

CDR3 region: CASSRPTSGIYEQYF. The nucleotide sequence reads as follows: TGTGCCAGCAGCCGCCCGACTAGCGGGATCTACGAGCAGTACTTC. The chain employs TRBV7-9 and TRBJ2-5, and TRBD2 matches 11 of the central bases. The DNA end lines up better with TRBJ2-7; the J call may be wrong. The CDR1 and CDR2 encoded by the germline V gene (reference sequence) are SEHNR and FQNEAQ. From the cysteine through the phenylalanine, the CDR3 covers 15 amino acids. Here the CDR3 DNA is all that survives: 45 bases in frame from base 1.